What follows is one T cell receptor beta chain and its context. This specimen belongs to a study of blood T cell repertoires in COVID-19. About the study: Some COVID-19 samples were acute and others convalescent; all came from the United States, Italy and Spain. Nucleic acid was either cDNA or gDNA, and it came from T cells, B-cell-depleted T cells, or PBMCs.

Per the study methods: For nucleated cells, counts were estimated from reference gene primer amplification. Method: immunoSEQ multiplex PCR; TCRdb's copy keeps in-frame clones and lacks some. V, J and clone size reflect that table, while D and trimming were determined from the DNA. The top ten clones hold roughly 3.2% of a sample with some 490,000 clones, approximately 83% of them seen once. This CDR3 comprises 16 residues. Germline V lookup: CDR1 SGDLS, CDR2 YYNGEE. V lost 1 base and J lost 5, with 15 bases in between. The sequence was obtained from a human donor in a cohort sampled during active COVID-19. The rearrangement joins TRBV9 to TRBJ2-2, with a tentative D call TRBD2 (5 bases). Sequenced material: peripheral blood. CDR3 DNA: TGTGCCAGCAGCGTACTCCCTTCCCCGGGGACCGGGGAGCTGTTTTTT. Protein sequence: CASSVLPSPGTGELFF.